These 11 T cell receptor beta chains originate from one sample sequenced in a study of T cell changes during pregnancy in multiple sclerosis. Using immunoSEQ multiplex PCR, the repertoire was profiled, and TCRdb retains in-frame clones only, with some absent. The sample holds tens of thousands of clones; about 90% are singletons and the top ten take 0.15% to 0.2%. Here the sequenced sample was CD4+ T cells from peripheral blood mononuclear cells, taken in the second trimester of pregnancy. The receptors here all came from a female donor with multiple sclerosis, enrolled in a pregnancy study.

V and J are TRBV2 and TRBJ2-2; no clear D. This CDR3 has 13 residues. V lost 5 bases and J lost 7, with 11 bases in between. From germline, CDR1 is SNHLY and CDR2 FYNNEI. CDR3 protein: CASSLSMRGELFF. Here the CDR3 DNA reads TGTGCCAGCAGTTTGAGTATGCGCGGGGAGCTGTTTTTT.

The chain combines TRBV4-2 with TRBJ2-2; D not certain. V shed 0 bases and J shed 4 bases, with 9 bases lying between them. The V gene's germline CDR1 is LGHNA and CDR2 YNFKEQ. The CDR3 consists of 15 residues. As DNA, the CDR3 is TGTGCCAGCAGCCAAGAGCTAGTTAGCACCGGGGAGCTGTTTTTT. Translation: CASSQELVSTGELFF.

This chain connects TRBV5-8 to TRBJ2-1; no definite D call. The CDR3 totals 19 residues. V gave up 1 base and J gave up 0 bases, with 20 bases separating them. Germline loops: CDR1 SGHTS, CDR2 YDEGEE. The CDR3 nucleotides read TGTGCCAGCAGCTTGCTGAGTCTAGACCGATACCGCTCCTACAATGAGCAGTTCTTC. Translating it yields CASSLLSLDRYRSYNEQFF.

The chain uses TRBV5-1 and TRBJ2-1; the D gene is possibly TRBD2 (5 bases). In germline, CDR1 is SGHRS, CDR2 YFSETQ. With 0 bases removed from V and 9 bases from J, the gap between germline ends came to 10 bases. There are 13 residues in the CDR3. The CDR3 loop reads CASSLDPAGEQFF. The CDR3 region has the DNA TGCGCCAGCAGCTTGGATCCCGCGGGTGAGCAGTTCTTC.

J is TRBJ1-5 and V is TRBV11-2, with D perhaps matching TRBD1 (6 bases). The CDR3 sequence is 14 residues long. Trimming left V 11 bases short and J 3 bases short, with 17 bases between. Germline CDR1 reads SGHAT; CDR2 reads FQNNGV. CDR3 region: CAQRQDAHNQPQHF. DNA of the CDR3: TGTGCCCAGAGACAGGACGCCCACAATCAGCCCCAGCATTTT. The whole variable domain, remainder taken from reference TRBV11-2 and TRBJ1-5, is EAGVAQSPRYKIIEKRQSVAFWCNPISGHATLYWYQQILGQGPKLLIQFQNNGVVDDSQLPKDRFSAERLKGVDSTLKIQPAKLEDSAVYLCAQRQDAHNQPQHFGDGTRLSIL.

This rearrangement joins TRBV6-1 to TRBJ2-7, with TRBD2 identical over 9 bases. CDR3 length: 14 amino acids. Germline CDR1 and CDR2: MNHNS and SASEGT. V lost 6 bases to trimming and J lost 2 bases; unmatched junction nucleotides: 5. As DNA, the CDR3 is TGTGCCAGCAGGAAGCGGGAGGTGCCCTACGAGCAGTACTTC. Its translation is CASRKREVPYEQYF.

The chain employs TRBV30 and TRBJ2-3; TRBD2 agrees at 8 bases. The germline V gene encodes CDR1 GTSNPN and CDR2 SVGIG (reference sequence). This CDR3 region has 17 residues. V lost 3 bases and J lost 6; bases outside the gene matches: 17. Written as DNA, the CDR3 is TGTGCCTGGAGCCCGGGGGGGGCTAGCGCCTACATGGATACGCAGTATTTT. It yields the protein CAWSPGGASAYMDTQYF.

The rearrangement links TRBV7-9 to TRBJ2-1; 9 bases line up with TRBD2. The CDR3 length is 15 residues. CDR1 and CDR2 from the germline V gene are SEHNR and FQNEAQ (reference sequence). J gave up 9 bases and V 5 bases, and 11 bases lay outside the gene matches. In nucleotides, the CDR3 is TGTGCCAGCAGCCCCGGGGTAGCGGGAGTGGTTGAGCAGTTCTTC. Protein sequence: CASSPGVAGVVEQFF.

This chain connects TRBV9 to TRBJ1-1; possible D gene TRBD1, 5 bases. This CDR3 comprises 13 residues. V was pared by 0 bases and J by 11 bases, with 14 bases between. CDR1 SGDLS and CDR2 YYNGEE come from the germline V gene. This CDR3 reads CASSVGGQGGAFF. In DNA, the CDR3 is TGTGCCAGCAGCGTAGGGGGTCAGGGTGGGGCTTTCTTT.

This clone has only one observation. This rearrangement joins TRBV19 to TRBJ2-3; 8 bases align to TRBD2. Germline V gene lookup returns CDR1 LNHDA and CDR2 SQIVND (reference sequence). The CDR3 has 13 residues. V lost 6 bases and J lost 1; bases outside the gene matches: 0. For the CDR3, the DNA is TGTGCCAGTAGGACTAGCGGCACAGATACGCAGTATTTT. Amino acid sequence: CASRTSGTDTQYF.

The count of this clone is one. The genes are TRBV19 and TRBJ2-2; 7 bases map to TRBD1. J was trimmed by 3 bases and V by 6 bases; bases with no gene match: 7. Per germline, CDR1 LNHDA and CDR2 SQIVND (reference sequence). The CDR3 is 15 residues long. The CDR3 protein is CASRHTGVYTGELFF. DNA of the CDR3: TGTGCCAGTAGACATACAGGGGTCTACACCGGGGAGCTGTTTTTT.